One and the same sample provided the 7 T cell receptor beta chains below, sequenced in a study of T cell repertoires in cytomegalovirus infection. TCRdb reanalysed the reads using MiXCR and keeps one entry per CDR3 protein. This sample has more than 150,000 distinct CDR3 sequences; roughly a quarter occur once, and the top ten carry 9.5% to 12%. The sequencing sample was made of PBMCs. The receptors derive from a human donor in good health (CMV status not recorded). Some clones in this sample may be carry-over from other donors' samples.

V and J are TRBV20-1 and TRBJ1-1; no clear D gene. This CDR3 spans 14 amino acids. Germline CDR1 and CDR2: DFQATT and SNEGSKA (reference sequence). Trimming left V 1 base short and J 1 base short, with 10 bases between. The CDR3 region is CSARVVGSNTEAFF. Here the CDR3 DNA reads TGCAGTGCTAGAGTCGTGGGATCGAACACTGAAGCTTTCTTT.

V and J are TRBV3-1 and TRBJ1-5; the match to TRBD1 covers 10 bases. V was clipped by 2 bases and J by 4 bases; unmatched bases: 5. The length of the CDR3 is 16 residues. Germline loops: CDR1 LGHDT, CDR2 YNNKEL (reference sequence). The CDR3 here is CASSQSRQGANQPQHF. The CDR3 nucleotides read TGTGCCAGCAGCCAATCCAGACAGGGGGCAAATCAGCCCCAGCATTTT.

Ten or more counts support this clonotype. This sequence joins TRBV7-2 and TRBJ2-1; 7 bases are shared with TRBD2. J was trimmed by 14 bases and V by 5 bases; bases with no gene match: 15. The CDR3 consists of 14 residues. Germline V CDR1 and CDR2: SGHTA, FQGNSA. CDR3 region: CASSPYTGRSGEFF. The CDR3 DNA reads TGTGCCAGCAGCCCCTACACGGGGCGAAGCGGGGAGTTCTTC.

V is TRBV15 and J is TRBJ1-6; 7 bases are a match to TRBD1. Germline V gene lookup returns CDR1 LNHNV and CDR2 YYDKDF (reference sequence). This CDR3 is 16 amino acids long. V lost 5 bases to trimming and J lost 0 bases; unmatched junction nucleotides: 4. The CDR3 protein is CATSQDRISYNSPLHF. CDR3 in DNA: TGTGCCACCAGCCAGGACAGGATCTCCTATAATTCACCCCTCCACTTT. Full variable domain (remainder filled in from reference TRBV15 and TRBJ1-6): DAMVIQNPRYQVTQFGKPVTLSCSQTLNHNVMYWYQQKSSQAPKLLFHYYDKDFNNEADTPDNFQSRRPNTSFCFLDIRSPGLGDTAMYLCATSQDRISYNSPLHFGNGTRLTVT.

This sequence joins TRBV7-2 and TRBJ1-1; a possible D gene is TRBD1 (5 bases). This CDR3 contains 14 residues. The ends were cut back, 3 bases at V and 5 bases at J, with 13 bases in the middle. Germline CDR1 and CDR2: SGHTA and FQGNSA. The CDR3 here is CASSLGPRQTEAFF. DNA of the CDR3: TGTGCCAGCAGCTTGGGACCTAGGCAGACTGAAGCTTTCTTT.

This clonotype was recorded at least ten times. The rearrangement links TRBV11-3 to TRBJ2-3, with 13 bases lining up with TRBD2. In germline, CDR1 is SGHNT, CDR2 YENEEA. V gave up 5 bases and J gave up 2 bases; unmatched junction bases: 4. This CDR3 contains 16 residues. The CDR3 here is CASSRLAGGLTDTQYF. CDR3 DNA sequence: TGTGCCAGCAGCCGACTAGCGGGGGGCCTCACAGATACGCAGTATTTT.

The chain combines TRBV27 with TRBJ2-3; D perhaps matches TRBD1 (6 bases). Germline lookup yields CDR1 MNHEY and CDR2 SMNVEV (reference sequence). CDR3 length: 15 residues. Trimming pared 4 bases from V and 1 base from J, leaving 12 bases between. CDR3 nucleotides: TGTGCCAGCAGTTCACAGGGCCGTCGCACAGATACGCAGTATTTT. Translated, it gives CASSSQGRRTDTQYF.